The 6 T cell receptor beta chains presented below share a single source sample, sequenced in a study of shared clonotypes between healthy human individuals. Profiling relied on immunoSEQ multiplex PCR, and the TCRdb table lists in-frame clones only, not all of them. The sample lists approximately 470,000 clones, roughly 80% occurring once. The sequencing input was PBMCs. Receptors were obtained from a woman aged 35 to 49 in good health. Some clones in this sample may be carry-over from other donors' samples.

The V gene is TRBV6-5, the J gene TRBJ1-2; 9 nucleotides line up with TRBD1. CDR3 length equals 14 residues. V gave up 2 bases and J gave up 8 bases; unmatched junction bases: 6. CDR1 and CDR2 (germline): MNHEY, SVGAGI. The DNA for the CDR3 is TGTGCCAGCAGTTACATACAGGGGGCGGAAGGCTACACCTTC. Translation gives CASSYIQGAEGYTF.

For the CDR3, the DNA is TGTGCCAGCAGATACGCTAGCGGCCTAAGTCGGGAGCAGTTCTTC. Its protein product is CASRYASGLSREQFF. V is TRBV6-1 and J is TRBJ2-1, with 7 bases identical to TRBD2. Germline V gives CDR1 MNHNS, CDR2 SASEGT. Germline trimming cut 6 bases from V and 10 bases from J; bases unmatched to any gene: 15. The CDR3 consists of 15 residues.

The chain is built from TRBV11-2 and TRBJ2-7; TRBD2 might be the D (5 bases). V was trimmed by 5 bases and J by 3 bases, leaving 14 bases between them. Per the germline V gene, CDR1 is SGHAT and CDR2 is FQNNGV. The CDR3 totals 14 residues. In nucleotides, the CDR3 is TGTGCCAGCAGCCCGACGCGAGGGCTCTACGAGCAGTACTTC. The encoded protein is CASSPTRGLYEQYF.

The chain uses TRBV28 and TRBJ1-2, with 10 bases identical to TRBD1. This CDR3 has 14 residues. The V segment lost 8 bases and the J segment 7 bases; nucleotides outside the gene matches: 10. CDR1 and CDR2 from the germline V gene are MDHEN and SYDVKM. The CDR3 DNA reads TGTGCCAGCGGGGAGGGGACAGGGGTTCGTGGCTACACCTTC. Encoded protein: CASGEGTGVRGYTF.

Comment on this clone: This likely stems from a read error, as it lies one base from a far larger clone. Other DNA sequences in this sample translate to the same CDR3. CDR3 residues: CASGHPGANVLTF. The DNA for the CDR3 is TGTGCCAGTGGGCATCCCGGGGCCAACGTTCTGACTTTC. The rearrangement joins TRBV7-9 to TRBJ2-6; TRBD1 or TRBD2 may be the D gene (5 bases each). This CDR3 comprises 13 residues. The V gene's germline CDR1 is SEHNR and CDR2 FQNEAQ (reference sequence).

The chain carries TRBV9 and TRBJ2-1; 14 bases are a match to TRBD2. Trimming took 4 bases from V and 9 from J; bases not matched to a gene: 6. CDR1 SGDLS and CDR2 YYNGEE come from the germline V gene. The CDR3 covers 15 residues. The chain's CDR3 is CASSPGTSGRGEQFF. The DNA of the CDR3 is TGTGCCAGCAGCCCCGGGACTAGCGGGAGAGGTGAGCAGTTCTTC.